This T cell receptor (beta chain) stems from a study of CD8 T cell repertoires and HIV-1 epitope variants. Study in general: Twenty-five autologous and known Gag and Nef epitope variant peptides each stimulated T cells separately.

Comment on this clone: Its antigen is not known.

Survey-depth immunoSEQ sequencing covered TCR beta CDR3 regions. Profiled with immunoSEQ multiplex PCR; TCRdb holds only in-frame clones, not every one. The table shows more than 85,000 clones, with just under 75% occurring only once. Study-level findings and limits: Nine or ten antigen-specific TCR beta clonotypes were found; over 5 seemed cross-reactive to variants.

Germline trimming cut 4 bases from V and 5 bases from J; bases unmatched to any gene: 4. This CDR3 contains 15 residues. Germline V gene sequence: CDR1 MGHRA, CDR2 YSYEKL. The chain combines TRBV4-1 with TRBJ2-1, with 11 nucleotides matching TRBD2. This sequence was found in a male donor with HIV. Sequenced sample: uncultured baseline CD8+ T cells from peripheral blood mononuclear cells (PBMCs). The chain's CDR3 is CASSLVAGGDNEQFF. The CDR3, as DNA: TGCGCCAGCAGCCTCGTAGCGGGAGGGGACAATGAGCAGTTCTTC.